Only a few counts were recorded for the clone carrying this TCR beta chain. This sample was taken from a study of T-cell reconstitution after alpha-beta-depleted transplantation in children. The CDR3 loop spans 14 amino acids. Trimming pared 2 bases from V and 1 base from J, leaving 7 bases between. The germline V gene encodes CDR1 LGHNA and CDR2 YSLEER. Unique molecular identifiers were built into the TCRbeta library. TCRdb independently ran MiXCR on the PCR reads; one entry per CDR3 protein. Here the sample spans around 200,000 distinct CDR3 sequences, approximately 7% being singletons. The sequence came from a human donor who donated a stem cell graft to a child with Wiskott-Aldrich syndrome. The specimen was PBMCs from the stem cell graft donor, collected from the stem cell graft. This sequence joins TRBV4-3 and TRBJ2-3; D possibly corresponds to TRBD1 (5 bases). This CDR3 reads CASSQKTGTDTQYF. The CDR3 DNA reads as TGCGCCAGCAGCCAAAAGACAGGCACAGATACGCAGTATTTT.